Listed below are T cell receptor beta chains from one sample, sequenced in a study of blood T cell repertoires in COVID-19. Method: immunoSEQ multiplex PCR; TCRdb's copy keeps in-frame clones and lacks some. The sample contains over 200,000 clones, approximately 88% of which appear only once. The sequencing input was PBMCs or T cells enriched from blood (not recorded which). The receptors were sampled from a woman aged 25 to 45 who had been exposed to COVID-19. The CDR3 runs from the conserved cysteine through the conserved F or W. The order of the fields is D gene, clone size, J gene, V gene, CDR3 protein, CDR3 DNA. A D gene is named only where the DNA matches it firmly. A clone size is listed for some rows: how often the clone was seen (once, few, many), or a class if it is expanded.

D gene: TRBD1; clone size: NA; J gene: TRBJ1-4; V gene: TRBV5-4; CDR3 protein: CASSLGDRGREKLFF; CDR3 DNA: TGTGCCAGCAGCTTGGGGGACAGGGGGCGCGAAAAACTGTTTTTT
D gene: NA; clone size: NA; J gene: TRBJ1-5; V gene: TRBV19; CDR3 protein: CASTQLTTGAGQPQHF; CDR3 DNA: TGTGCCAGTACCCAACTCACGACAGGCGCGGGTCAGCCCCAGCATTTT
D gene: NA; clone size: NA; J gene: TRBJ1-4; V gene: TRBV5-1; CDR3 protein: CASSLVQGLREKLFF; CDR3 DNA: TGCGCCAGCAGCTTGGTCCAGGGACTAAGGGAAAAACTGTTTTTT
D gene: TRBD1; clone size: NA; J gene: TRBJ1-1; V gene: TRBV6-5; CDR3 protein: CASSYMGQGAEAFF; CDR3 DNA: TGTGCCAGCAGTTACATGGGACAGGGGGCTGAAGCTTTCTTT
D gene: TRBD1; clone size: NA; J gene: TRBJ1-6; V gene: TRBV28; CDR3 protein: CASTRGKNSPLHF; CDR3 DNA: TGTGCCAGCACCAGGGGGAAGAATTCACCCCTCCACTTT
D gene: TRBD2; clone size: NA; J gene: TRBJ2-2; V gene: TRBV5-1; CDR3 protein: CASTYLVAGGPTGELFF; CDR3 DNA: TGCGCCAGCACCTATCTCGTAGCGGGAGGGCCAACCGGGGAGCTGTTTTTT
D gene: NA; clone size: NA; J gene: TRBJ2-2; V gene: TRBV2; CDR3 protein: CASRAELANTGELFF; CDR3 DNA: TGTGCCAGCCGAGCGGAGCTCGCGAACACCGGGGAGCTGTTTTTT
D gene: TRBD2; clone size: NA; J gene: TRBJ2-7; V gene: TRBV5-1; CDR3 protein: CASSTGLAGVPLNYGQYF; CDR3 DNA: TGCGCCAGCAGCACGGGACTAGCGGGAGTTCCCCTTAACTACGGGCAGTACTTC
D gene: NA; clone size: once; J gene: TRBJ2-6; V gene: TRBV5-4; CDR3 protein: CASSQDSSSGANVLTF; CDR3 DNA: TGTGCCAGCAGCCAAGACAGCTCCTCTGGGGCCAACGTCCTGACTTTC
D gene: TRBD2; clone size: NA; J gene: TRBJ2-1; V gene: TRBV30; CDR3 protein: CAFQAGGREQFF; CDR3 DNA: TGTGCCTTTCAAGCGGGAGGGCGTGAGCAGTTCTTC
D gene: TRBD2; clone size: once; J gene: TRBJ2-1; V gene: TRBV30; CDR3 protein: CAWSALAGDEQFF; CDR3 DNA: TGTGCCTGGAGTGCCCTAGCGGGAGATGAGCAGTTCTTC
D gene: NA; clone size: NA; J gene: TRBJ2-7; V gene: TRBV12-5; CDR3 protein: CASGPGEGAYEQYF; CDR3 DNA: TGTGCTAGTGGTCCCGGGGAGGGGGCCTACGAGCAGTACTTC
D gene: NA; clone size: few; J gene: TRBJ1-3; V gene: TRBV12-5; CDR3 protein: CASGLVRGSGNTIYF; CDR3 DNA: TGTGCTAGTGGTTTGGTACGCGGGTCTGGAAACACCATATATTTT
D gene: NA; clone size: NA; J gene: TRBJ1-1; V gene: TRBV12-3/TRBV12-4; CDR3 protein: CASSLQWNTEAFF; CDR3 DNA: TGTGCCAGCAGTTTACAGTGGAACACTGAAGCTTTCTTT
D gene: NA; clone size: NA; J gene: TRBJ2-3; V gene: TRBV9; CDR3 protein: CASSAQGFSTDTQYF; CDR3 DNA: TGTGCCAGCAGTGCACAGGGCTTCTCCACAGATACGCAGTATTTT
D gene: NA; clone size: NA; J gene: TRBJ2-2; V gene: TRBV18; CDR3 protein: CASSQAQGETGELFF; CDR3 DNA: TGTGCCAGCTCACAGGCACAGGGTGAGACCGGGGAGCTGTTTTTT
D gene: NA; clone size: NA; J gene: TRBJ2-6; V gene: TRBV6-1; CDR3 protein: CASSELTAYSSGANVLTF; CDR3 DNA: TGTGCCAGCAGTGAATTGACAGCGTATAGCTCTGGGGCCAACGTCCTGACTTTC
D gene: TRBD2; clone size: NA; J gene: TRBJ2-5; V gene: TRBV11-2; CDR3 protein: CASSYRLWREGIQETQYF; CDR3 DNA: TGTGCCAGCAGCTACCGATTGTGGCGGGAGGGAATCCAAGAGACCCAGTACTTC
D gene: NA; clone size: NA; J gene: TRBJ1-5; V gene: TRBV27; CDR3 protein: CASSRGQYNQPQHF; CDR3 DNA: TGTGCCAGCAGTCGAGGACAGTACAATCAGCCCCAGCATTTT
D gene: TRBD1; clone size: NA; J gene: TRBJ1-2; V gene: TRBV7-6; CDR3 protein: CASSSLTGGGYTF; CDR3 DNA: TGTGCCAGCAGCTCCCTCACAGGGGGTGGCTACACCTTC
D gene: TRBD1; clone size: NA; J gene: TRBJ1-3; V gene: TRBV11-2; CDR3 protein: CASSRQGAAGNTIYF; CDR3 DNA: TGTGCCAGCAGCCGACAGGGGGCAGCTGGAAACACCATATATTTT
D gene: TRBD1; clone size: NA; J gene: TRBJ2-7; V gene: TRBV11-2; CDR3 protein: CASSGQGILYEQYF; CDR3 DNA: TGTGCCAGCAGTGGACAGGGAATCCTCTACGAGCAGTACTTC
D gene: TRBD1; clone size: once; J gene: TRBJ1-2; V gene: TRBV12-3/TRBV12-4; CDR3 protein: CASRRTGNGYTF; CDR3 DNA: TGTGCCAGCAGGCGGACAGGGAACGGCTACACCTTC
D gene: NA; clone size: NA; J gene: TRBJ2-2; V gene: TRBV5-1; CDR3 protein: CASSLQGGRGTGELFF; CDR3 DNA: TGCGCCAGCAGCCTGCAGGGAGGACGGGGGACCGGGGAGCTGTTTTTT
D gene: TRBD1; clone size: few; J gene: TRBJ1-6; V gene: TRBV6-5; CDR3 protein: CASSYGTGGDDSLHF; CDR3 DNA: TGTGCCAGCAGTTACGGGACAGGGGGCGACGATTCCCTCCACTTT
D gene: NA; clone size: NA; J gene: TRBJ1-5; V gene: TRBV21-1; CDR3 protein: CASSKVARGWWGNQPQHF; CDR3 DNA: TGTGCCAGCAGCAAAGTAGCCAGGGGATGGTGGGGCAATCAGCCCCAGCATTTT
D gene: TRBD1; clone size: NA; J gene: TRBJ1-3; V gene: TRBV7-2; CDR3 protein: CASSSTGVISGNTIYF; CDR3 DNA: TGTGCCAGCAGCTCGACAGGGGTAATCTCTGGAAACACCATATATTTT
D gene: TRBD2; clone size: NA; J gene: TRBJ2-2; V gene: TRBV3-1/TRBV3-2; CDR3 protein: CASSGPTSGRAFGELFF; CDR3 DNA: TGTGCCAGCAGCGGACCGACTAGCGGGAGGGCCTTCGGGGAGCTGTTTTTT
D gene: NA; clone size: NA; J gene: TRBJ2-3; V gene: TRBV12-3/TRBV12-4; CDR3 protein: CASSGSNTDTQYF; CDR3 DNA: TGTGCCAGCAGCGGGAGTAACACAGATACGCAGTATTTT
D gene: TRBD1; clone size: NA; J gene: TRBJ2-2; V gene: TRBV7-9; CDR3 protein: CASSHPGQGYTGELFF; CDR3 DNA: TGTGCCAGCAGCCACCCGGGACAGGGGTACACCGGGGAGCTGTTTTTT
D gene: TRBD2; clone size: NA; J gene: TRBJ2-5; V gene: TRBV19; CDR3 protein: CASSVVAGDGETQYF; CDR3 DNA: TGTGCCAGTAGTGTGGTAGCGGGAGACGGAGAGACCCAGTACTTC
D gene: NA; clone size: NA; J gene: TRBJ1-5; V gene: TRBV30; CDR3 protein: CAWSVLASNQPQHF; CDR3 DNA: TGTGCCTGGAGTGTACTCGCGTCCAATCAGCCCCAGCATTTT
D gene: NA; clone size: NA; J gene: TRBJ2-7; V gene: TRBV12-3/TRBV12-4; CDR3 protein: CASRFEGYEQYF; CDR3 DNA: TGTGCCAGCAGATTTGAGGGTTACGAGCAGTACTTC
D gene: TRBD1; clone size: NA; J gene: TRBJ2-1; V gene: TRBV2; CDR3 protein: CASRATGNTYNEQFF; CDR3 DNA: TGTGCCAGCAGGGCGACAGGGAATACCTACAATGAGCAGTTCTTC
D gene: NA; clone size: NA; J gene: TRBJ2-7; V gene: TRBV2; CDR3 protein: CASKFRSEGRYEQYF; CDR3 DNA: TGTGCCAGCAAGTTCAGATCGGAGGGCCGATACGAGCAGTACTTC
D gene: NA; clone size: once; J gene: TRBJ2-7; V gene: TRBV7-5; CDR3 protein: CARGGLVEEQYF; CDR3 DNA: TGTGCCAGAGGGGGGTTGGTGGAAGAGCAGTACTTC
D gene: TRBD1; clone size: NA; J gene: TRBJ1-5; V gene: TRBV19; CDR3 protein: CATAWDRDQPQHF; CDR3 DNA: TGTGCCACCGCGTGGGACAGGGATCAGCCCCAGCATTTT
D gene: NA; clone size: NA; J gene: TRBJ1-2; V gene: TRBV2; CDR3 protein: CASSGTPVNYGYTF; CDR3 DNA: TGTGCCAGCAGTGGGACACCGGTCAACTATGGCTACACCTTC
D gene: TRBD2; clone size: NA; J gene: TRBJ2-7; V gene: TRBV3-1/TRBV3-2; CDR3 protein: CASSQVFSGHSYEQYF; CDR3 DNA: TGTGCCAGCAGCCAAGTGTTTAGCGGGCACTCCTACGAGCAGTACTTC
D gene: NA; clone size: NA; J gene: TRBJ2-5; V gene: TRBV9; CDR3 protein: CASSVGQDQETQYF; CDR3 DNA: TGTGCCAGCAGCGTGGGACAAGACCAAGAGACCCAGTACTTC
D gene: TRBD1; clone size: NA; J gene: TRBJ1-2; V gene: TRBV10-3; CDR3 protein: CASRTGGDYGYTF; CDR3 DNA: TGTGCCTCGCGGACAGGGGGGGACTATGGCTACACCTTC
D gene: TRBD2; clone size: NA; J gene: TRBJ2-1; V gene: TRBV19; CDR3 protein: CASSSGLAGRGSYNEQFF; CDR3 DNA: TGTGCCAGTAGCTCCGGACTAGCGGGGCGTGGCTCCTACAATGAGCAGTTCTTC
D gene: NA; clone size: NA; J gene: TRBJ1-1; V gene: TRBV6-2/TRBV6-3; CDR3 protein: CASSYLKQTTEAFF; CDR3 DNA: TGTGCCAGCAGTTACCTCAAACAGACCACTGAAGCTTTCTTT
D gene: NA; clone size: once; J gene: TRBJ1-4; V gene: TRBV27; CDR3 protein: CASSFSSGSEEKLFF; CDR3 DNA: TGTGCCAGCAGTTTTTCATCGGGGTCTGAGGAAAAACTGTTTTTT
D gene: TRBD2; clone size: NA; J gene: TRBJ2-7; V gene: TRBV9; CDR3 protein: CASSVSGLAGHEQYF; CDR3 DNA: TGTGCCAGCAGCGTCTCCGGACTAGCGGGCCACGAGCAGTACTTC
D gene: NA; clone size: NA; J gene: TRBJ2-5; V gene: TRBV10-3; CDR3 protein: CAISDIVGSGRQETQYF; CDR3 DNA: TGTGCCATCAGTGATATCGTGGGAAGCGGCCGCCAAGAGACCCAGTACTTC
D gene: NA; clone size: NA; J gene: TRBJ1-1; V gene: TRBV27; CDR3 protein: CASSLVGGTNTEAFF; CDR3 DNA: TGTGCCAGCAGTTTAGTTGGGGGCACGAACACTGAAGCTTTCTTT
D gene: NA; clone size: few; J gene: TRBJ2-7; V gene: TRBV7-9; CDR3 protein: CASSSDQTVTYEQYF; CDR3 DNA: TGTGCCAGCAGCTCAGACCAGACAGTTACCTACGAGCAGTACTTC
D gene: TRBD1; clone size: NA; J gene: TRBJ2-2; V gene: TRBV11-3; CDR3 protein: CASSSDRAGGTGELFF; CDR3 DNA: TGTGCCAGCAGCTCCGACAGGGCTGGAGGCACCGGGGAGCTGTTTTTT
D gene: NA; clone size: once; J gene: TRBJ2-1; V gene: TRBV2; CDR3 protein: CASSDLGGQGPDNEQFF; CDR3 DNA: TGTGCCAGCAGTGATTTAGGCGGGCAGGGGCCCGACAATGAGCAGTTCTTC
D gene: NA; clone size: NA; J gene: TRBJ2-7; V gene: TRBV28; CDR3 protein: CASSLKDFLQYF; CDR3 DNA: TGTGCCAGCAGTCTAAAGGACTTTTTGCAGTACTTC
D gene: TRBD1; clone size: once; J gene: TRBJ1-5; V gene: TRBV6-4; CDR3 protein: CASSDGQGYQPQHF; CDR3 DNA: TGTGCCAGCAGTGACGGACAGGGTTATCAGCCCCAGCATTTT
D gene: TRBD1; clone size: NA; J gene: TRBJ1-3; V gene: TRBV19; CDR3 protein: CASSTPTGVGNTIYF; CDR3 DNA: TGTGCCAGTAGTACCCCCACAGGGGTTGGAAACACCATATATTTT
D gene: TRBD2; clone size: NA; J gene: TRBJ2-3; V gene: TRBV6-1; CDR3 protein: CASSALLAGDTDTQYF; CDR3 DNA: TGTGCCAGCAGTGCCCTACTAGCGGGAGACACAGATACGCAGTATTTT